Shown below are 3 T cell receptor beta chains from a single sample sequenced in a study of blood T cell repertoires in COVID-19. Profiled with immunoSEQ multiplex PCR; TCRdb holds only in-frame clones, not every one. The sample holds about 380,000 clones, more than 65% seen once. Sequencing was performed on peripheral blood. These receptor sequences come from a human donor with acute or convalescent COVID-19. The donor label of this sample is uncertain.

This clone was counted only a few times. The rearrangement links TRBV5-1 to TRBJ1-1; no firm D call. This CDR3 spans 13 amino acids. Per germline, CDR1 SGHRS and CDR2 YFSETQ. V was clipped by 4 bases and J by 0 bases, with 7 bases between them. The CDR3 DNA is TGCGCCAGCAGCCCTCTAATGAACACTGAAGCTTTCTTT. Encoded protein: CASSPLMNTEAFF.

V gene TRBV30 combines with J gene TRBJ2-3, with TRBD2 matching over 8 bases. The CDR3 extends over 15 amino acids. Germline V gene data show CDR1 as GTSNPN and CDR2 as SVGIG (reference sequence). V gave up 5 bases and J gave up 4 bases; unmatched junction bases: 11. DNA for the CDR3: TGTGCCTGGCACCGCTCGGGGGGGCTCGCAGATACGCAGTATTTT. Protein: CAWHRSGGLADTQYF.

This clone was found a few times. The gene calls are TRBV5-1 and TRBJ1-2; 9 bases agree with TRBD1. J was trimmed by 3 bases and V by 4 bases; bases with no gene match: 7. The CDR3 covers 15 residues. In germline, CDR1 is SGHRS, CDR2 YFSETQ. CDR3 residues: CASSVGTGRDYGYTF. The CDR3 DNA reads as TGCGCCAGCAGCGTAGGGACAGGGCGAGACTATGGCTACACCTTC.